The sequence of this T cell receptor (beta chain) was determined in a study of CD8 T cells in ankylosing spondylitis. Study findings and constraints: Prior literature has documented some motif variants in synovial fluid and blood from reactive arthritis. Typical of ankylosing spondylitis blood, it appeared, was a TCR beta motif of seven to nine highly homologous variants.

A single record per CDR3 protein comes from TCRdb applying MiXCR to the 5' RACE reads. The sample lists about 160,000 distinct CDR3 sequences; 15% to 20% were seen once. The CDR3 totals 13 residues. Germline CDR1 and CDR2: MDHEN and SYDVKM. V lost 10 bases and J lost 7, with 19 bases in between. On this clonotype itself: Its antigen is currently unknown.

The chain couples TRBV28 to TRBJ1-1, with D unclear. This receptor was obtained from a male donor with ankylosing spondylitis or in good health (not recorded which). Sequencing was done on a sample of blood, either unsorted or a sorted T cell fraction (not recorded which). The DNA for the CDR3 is TGTGCCACTAAAACGCCCGGTCCTCTTGAAGCTTTCTTT. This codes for CATKTPGPLEAFF.